The 21 T cell receptor beta chains presented below share a single source sample, sequenced in a study of CXCR3-negative and CXCR3-positive naive CD8 T cells. Whole-study results and caveats: CXCR3-negative naive cells had less hydrophobic TRB CDR3s than did CXCR3-positive naive cells.

The study made its TRB cDNA libraries by 5' RACE, adding UMI labels. No DNA is given; TCRdb re-called the 5' RACE reads and lists each CDR3 protein once. The ten top clones account for roughly 0.27%, within a sample of about 150,000 distinct CDR3 sequences. These receptors' antigens are unknown. The sample was naive CXCR3+ CD8+ T cells from blood. Subset noted: CD45RO-CCR7+CD27+CD95- naive CD8+ T cells expressing CXCR3 (TNR3+). The receptor set was obtained from a human donor in good health. Some clones in this sample may be carry-over from other donors' samples.

V gene TRBV4-1 combines with J gene TRBJ2-7; the D call from TCRdb, TRBD1, cannot be confirmed without DNA. The CDR3 has 15 residues. Germline V CDR1 and CDR2: MGHRA, YSYEKL. The CDR3 reads CASSQDRGPSYEQYF.

This sequence joins TRBV6-2 or TRBV6-3 and TRBJ2-3; TCRdb reports TRBD2, a call that lacks DNA to check it against. This CDR3 region has 17 residues. Looked up from germline, CDR1 is MNHEY and CDR2 is SVGEGT. The CDR3 reads CASTPILAGGPEDTQYF.

This chain uses TRBV4-1 with TRBJ1-3. The germline V gene encodes CDR1 MGHRA and CDR2 YSYEKL. The CDR3 length is 14 residues. The CDR3 reads CASSQGGSLNTIYF.

The chain has TRBV5-1 and TRBJ2-7. This CDR3 is 15 amino acids long. The germline V gene has CDR1 SGHRS and CDR2 YFSETQ. This CDR3 reads CASSLVLSNPFEQYF. Together with reference TRBV5-1 and TRBJ2-7, the CDR3 gives the full variable domain: KAGVTQTPRYLIKTRGQQVTLSCSPISGHRSVSWYQQTPGQGLQFLFEYFSETQRNKGNFPGRFSGRQFSNSRSEMNVSTLELGDSALYLCASSLVLSNPFEQYFGPGTRLTVT.

The CDR3 loop is CASSLGDLRSPLHF. The rearrangement links TRBV7-3 to TRBJ1-6. Germline CDR1 is SGHTA and CDR2 is FQGTGA. This CDR3 spans 14 amino acids.

The V and J genes are TRBV27 and TRBJ2-3; the TRBD1 assignment by TCRdb is unverifiable without DNA. The CDR3 totals 17 residues. Per germline, CDR1 MNHEY and CDR2 SMNVEV (reference sequence). CDR3 sequence reads: CASRKIGTGVSTDTQYF.

V is TRBV5-1 and J is TRBJ2-5. CDR3 length: 14 residues. The germline V gene has CDR1 SGHRS and CDR2 YFSETQ. Here the CDR3 reads CASSLGVLQETQYF. The full variable domain, rest sourced from reference TRBV5-1 and TRBJ2-5, is KAGVTQTPRYLIKTRGQQVTLSCSPISGHRSVSWYQQTPGQGLQFLFEYFSETQRNKGNFPGRFSGRQFSNSRSEMNVSTLELGDSALYLCASSLGVLQETQYFGPGTRLLVL.

The V gene is TRBV7-8, the J gene TRBJ2-5; absent DNA, TCRdb's TRBD1 call cannot be checked. Germline V gene data show CDR1 as SGHVS and CDR2 as FQNEAQ. The length of the CDR3 is 16 residues. The CDR3 is CASSLVEGAIQETQYF.

CDR3: CSARDKPELLNYGYTF. This chain uses TRBV20-1 with TRBJ1-2. The CDR3 loop spans 16 amino acids. From germline, CDR1 is DFQATT and CDR2 SNEGSKA (reference sequence).

The chain has TRBV3-1 and TRBJ1-1; as DNA is missing, the TRBD1 call by TCRdb cannot be tested. This CDR3 is built from 15 residues. Per germline, CDR1 LGHDT and CDR2 YNNKEL (reference sequence). The CDR3 reads CASSQADRVDTEAFF.

V and J are TRBV3-1 and TRBJ2-1; without DNA, the TCRdb call of TRBD2 cannot be checked. The germline V gene has CDR1 LGHDT and CDR2 YNNKEL (reference sequence). There are 13 residues in the CDR3. The CDR3 reads CASREAGANEQFF.

The gene calls are TRBV15 and TRBJ2-3. Germline V lookup: CDR1 LNHNV, CDR2 YYDKDF (reference sequence). The CDR3 is made up of 16 amino acids. This CDR3 reads CATSRDFSTSTDTQYF.

The V and J genes are TRBV30 and TRBJ2-3; checking the TCRdb D call of TRBD1 is not possible without DNA. This CDR3 contains 12 residues. Per the germline V gene, CDR1 is GTSNPN and CDR2 is SVGIG (reference sequence). CDR3 sequence: CAWAWGTDTQYF.

The rearrangement uses TRBV29-1 and TRBJ2-5; TCRdb indicates TRBD2, and absent DNA this call remains unverified. There are 15 residues in the CDR3. Germline-derived CDR1 and CDR2 are SQVTM and ANQGSEA. This CDR3 is CSVEGISGGEETQYF.

The genes are TRBV19 and TRBJ2-1; the TRBD2 assignment by TCRdb is unverifiable without DNA. Germline-derived CDR1 and CDR2 are LNHDA and SQIVND (reference sequence). CDR3 size: 14 residues. CDR3 sequence reads: CASRTSGRYNEQFF.

The V call is TRBV28, the J call TRBJ1-4. The germline CDR1 and CDR2 sequences are MDHEN and SYDVKM. There are 16 residues in the CDR3. CDR3 amino acids: CASSFPDYATNEKLFF.

The rearrangement joins TRBV7-6 to TRBJ2-2. Germline CDR1 and CDR2: SGHVS and FNYEAQ. The CDR3 extends over 16 amino acids. This CDR3 reads CASSPSFPANTGELFF.

The chain combines TRBV29-1 with TRBJ1-2. Germline CDR1 reads SQVTM; CDR2 reads ANQGSEA. CDR3 size: 12 residues. The CDR3 here is CSVEGQDYGYTF. The full variable domain, its missing parts supplied by reference TRBV29-1 and TRBJ1-2, is SAVISQKPSRDICQRGTSLTIQCQVDSQVTMMFWYRQQPGQSLTLIATANQGSEATYESGFVIDKFPISRPNLTFSTLTVSNMSPEDSSIYLCSVEGQDYGYTFGSGTRLTVV.

The genes are TRBV28 and TRBJ2-3; lacking DNA, the TRBD1 call made by TCRdb goes unchecked. The CDR3 consists of 13 residues. Germline V gives CDR1 MDHEN, CDR2 SYDVKM. The CDR3 spells CASSPTGVDTQYF.

V is TRBV7-9 and J is TRBJ1-2. The CDR3 loop spans 13 amino acids. From germline, CDR1 is SEHNR and CDR2 FQNEAQ (reference sequence). The CDR3 sequence: CASSYQPNYGYTF.

The rearrangement joins TRBV14 to TRBJ2-7; TCRdb reports TRBD2, a call that lacks DNA to check it against. The CDR3 is 13 residues long. Germline CDR1 reads SGHDN; CDR2 reads FVKESK. CDR3 region: CASSQGLAGEQYF.